The 32 T cell receptor beta chains given below trace back to one sample, sequenced in a study of T cells in women clearing cervical HPV infection. Generated by immunoSEQ multiplex PCR, the TCRdb table keeps only in-frame clones and is missing some. The sample totals roughly 22,000 clones. The sequencing input was blood buffy coat. The receptors were sampled from a woman between 18 and 70 years old with a cervical HPV16 infection that either progressed to CIN3+ or cleared (not recorded which).

The DNA read from the CDR3 is TGTGCCAGTAGTATCCCCCAGGACTCTTATAGCAATCAGCCC. The encoded protein is CASSIPQDSYSNQP. The whole CDR3 reads CASSIPQDSYSNQPQHF. This sequence joins TRBV19 and TRBJ1-5; D gene unclear. The read terminates 3 residues before the CDR3 end, so the remaining end is supplied by the germline J gene. The V gene lost 3 bases and the J gene lost 0 bases, with 15 bases spanning the gap. The germline V gene has CDR1 LNHDA and CDR2 SQIVND (reference sequence). The CDR3 sequence is 17 residues long.

Comments on this clone: The CDR3 end is not reached by the read, which stops 3 residues before it; the germline J gene fills it in. This chain joins TRBV20-1 and TRBJ2-3, with 13 bases aligning to TRBD2. The CDR3 extends over 17 amino acids. CDR1 is DFQATT and CDR2 is SNEGSKA in the germline V gene (reference sequence). Trimming cost V 6 bases and J 5 bases; bases outside gene matches: 14. This CDR3 is CSALTNLLAGGRDTQYF. CDR3 DNA, as far as it was read: TGCAGTGCCCTCACGAACTTACTAGCGGGAGGGAGAGATACG.

As concerns this clone: Read coverage stops 3 residues before the CDR3 terminus; the germline J gene supplies the remainder. This rearrangement joins TRBV5-1 to TRBJ1-1; tentative D call: TRBD1 (5 bases). Germline V lookup: CDR1 SGHRS, CDR2 YFSETQ. The CDR3 length is 15 residues. Trimming left V 0 bases short and J 1 base short, with 10 bases between. The CDR3: CASSLAAGSNTEAFF. CDR3 bases read: TGCGCCAGCAGCTTGGCCGCAGGGTCGAACACTGAA.

This clone is medium-sized (0.01 to 0.1%) by frequency. The sequenced part of the CDR3 DNA is TGTGCCAGCAGCTTAAAGGCAACAGATACG. Translating it yields CASSLKATDT. The entire CDR3 protein is CASSLKATDTQYF. This chain connects TRBV7-2 to TRBJ2-3; D is ambiguous. Coverage ceases 3 residues before the CDR3 finishes, and the germline J gene fills in the end. V shed 2 bases and J shed 3 bases, with 6 bases lying between them. Germline CDR1 is SGHTA and CDR2 is FQGNSA. The CDR3 is made up of 13 amino acids.

A remark on this clone: From the germline J gene comes the end of the CDR3, since the read stops 3 residues before it. The chain employs TRBV14 and TRBJ1-5; D is ambiguous. The V end was cut by 4 bases, the J end by 0 bases, with 7 bases between. Looked up from germline, CDR1 is SGHDN and CDR2 is FVKESK. The CDR3 length is 14 residues. CDR3 sequence: CASSPAGSNQPQHF. The part of the CDR3 DNA that was read is TGTGCCAGCAGCCCGGCGGGTAGCAATCAGCCC.

On this clone itself: The observed sequence ends 3 residues before the CDR3 terminus, with the missing tail filled in from the germline J gene. The rearrangement uses TRBV20-1 and TRBJ2-7; maybe TRBD1 (6 bases). The ends were cut back, 0 bases at V and 3 bases at J, with 12 bases in the middle. This CDR3 is built from 14 residues. CDR1 is DFQATT and CDR2 is SNEGSKA in the germline V gene (reference sequence). The DNA read from the CDR3 is TGCAGTGCTAGAGATCCAGGGGCTGGCTACGAG. It encodes CSARDPGAGYE. The whole CDR3 sequence reads CSARDPGAGYEQYF.

The CDR3: CASSLEVGGQGSEKLFF. The CDR3 bases that were read are TGCGCCAGCAGCTTGGAAGTCGGCGGACAGGGGAGTGAAAAA. The chain joins TRBV5-1 to TRBJ1-4, with 9 bases that match TRBD1. The read stops 3 residues short of the end of the CDR3; the missing end is completed from the germline J gene. Germline V lookup: CDR1 SGHRS, CDR2 YFSETQ. This CDR3 spans 17 amino acids. V shed 0 bases, J shed 7 bases, and the junction held 10 bases outside the gene matches.

A note on this clone: Read data end 3 residues before the CDR3 end; the end is taken from the germline J gene. V usage is TRBV2 and J usage is TRBJ2-3, with 9 bases identical to TRBD2. The CDR3 runs 17 residues. Germline CDR1 is SNHLY and CDR2 is FYNNEI. Trimming removed 6 bases from V and 0 bases from J; junction bases left unmatched: 10. This CDR3 is CASRPGLAKPSTDTQYF. CDR3 DNA (partial): TGTGCCAGCAGGCCGGGACTAGCCAAGCCTAGCACAGATACG.

On this clone itself: The CDR3 end is not reached by the read, which stops 3 residues before it; the germline J gene fills it in. This sequence joins TRBV28 and TRBJ1-6; possibly TRBD1 for D (6 bases). CDR1 and CDR2 from the germline V gene are MDHEN and SYDVKM. Trimming removed 6 bases at V and 6 bases at J, with 18 bases between. The CDR3 is made up of 16 amino acids. CDR3 sequence: CASRRTGTSGNSPLHF. The part of the CDR3 DNA that was read is TGTGCCAGCAGGCGCACCGGGACATCGGGTAATTCACCC.

A note on this clone: The CDR3 extends 3 residues past the end of the read, so its final part is completed from the germline J gene. V gene TRBV2 combines with J gene TRBJ1-2; D remains ambiguous. The CDR3 runs to 14 residues. Germline CDR1 SNHLY, CDR2 FYNNEI. V shed 3 bases and J shed 0 bases, with 8 bases lying between them. The CDR3 loop reads CASSEGQANYGYTF. The CDR3 DNA, read in part, is TGTGCCAGCAGTGAGGGTCAGGCTAACTATGGC.

For this clone: Read sequence stops 3 residues before the CDR3 end, and the germline J gene provides the missing end. V and J are TRBV19 and TRBJ1-1, with 10 bases identical to TRBD1. This CDR3 contains 16 residues. Per the germline V gene, CDR1 is LNHDA and CDR2 is SQIVND (reference sequence). With V trimmed by 4 bases and J by 3 bases, 8 bases remained unmatched. Incomplete CDR3 DNA: TGTGCCAGTAGTACCGTGGACAGGGGGAAGGACACTGAA. Its translation is CASSTVDRGKDTE. The complete CDR3 protein is CASSTVDRGKDTEAFF.

About this clone: The read falls 3 residues short of the CDR3 end, and the missing part is taken from the germline J gene. The chain recombines TRBV6-2 or TRBV6-3 with TRBJ2-7; 9 bases are a match to TRBD2. Losses at the gene ends were 6 bases for V and 0 bases for J; bases not matched to a gene: 3. Germline CDR1 reads MNHEY; CDR2 reads SVGEGT. This CDR3 is 14 amino acids long. CDR3 DNA, as far as it was read: TGTGCCAGCAGACCTAGCGGGGACTCCTACGAG. Translation gives CASRPSGDSYE. The complete CDR3 reads CASRPSGDSYEQYF.

Notes on this clone: Read data end 3 residues before the CDR3 end; the end is taken from the germline J gene. The chain employs TRBV11-1 and TRBJ2-3, with 7 bases identical to TRBD2. This CDR3 region has 13 residues. Per the germline V gene, CDR1 is SGHAT and CDR2 is FQDESV (reference sequence). CDR3 bases read: TGTGCCAGCAGCTTGTCCAGCGGGGAGACG. Its translation: CASSLSSGET. From start to end, the CDR3 is CASSLSSGETQYF.

A remark on this clone: The read ends 3 residues before the CDR3 terminus; that terminus is restored from the germline J gene. The chain recombines TRBV7-2 with TRBJ2-1; 7 bases match TRBD2. Germline CDR1 reads SGHTA; CDR2 reads FQGNSA. After removal of 5 bases from V and 8 bases from J, the junction contained 9 bases not matched to a gene. This CDR3 region has 14 residues. CDR3 loop: CASSLVQAGDEQFF. CDR3 DNA (partial): TGTGCCAGCAGCCTCGTACAGGCGGGGGATGAG.

CDR3 bases read: TGTGCCAGCAGCCAAGACTTAGGGACAGGGGGCCTAGGTCCCGAG. It codes for CASSQDLGTGGLGPE. The full CDR3 is CASSQDLGTGGLGPEQYF. The V call is TRBV4-2, the J call TRBJ2-7, with TRBD1 identical over 12 bases. Sequencing ends 3 residues short of the CDR3 end; the germline J gene provides the rest. V shed 0 bases and J 6 bases; nucleotides not matched to a gene: 12. Germline CDR1 reads LGHNA; CDR2 reads YNFKEQ. The CDR3 is 18 amino acids.

A note on this clone: The read stops 3 residues short of the end of the CDR3; the missing end is completed from the germline J gene. The chain joins TRBV20-1 to TRBJ1-2; D may be TRBD1 (6 bases). Germline V CDR1 and CDR2: DFQATT, SNEGSKA (reference sequence). This CDR3 region has 12 residues. V lost 4 bases to trimming and J lost 6 bases, with 12 bases between them. Incomplete CDR3 DNA: TGCAGTGCTACCACAGGGAACGATGGC. Translating it yields CSATTGNDG. The whole CDR3 reads CSATTGNDGYTF.

As concerns this clone: Read data end 3 residues before the CDR3 end; the end is taken from the germline J gene. The chain uses TRBV10-2 and TRBJ2-7; TRBD1 is a possible D gene (6 bases). Trimming took 4 bases from V and 2 from J, leaving 21 bases between them. The CDR3 is 17 residues long. Per the germline V gene, CDR1 is WSHSY and CDR2 is SAAADI. CDR3 region: CASSGRDLAGETYEQYF. The DNA read from the CDR3 is TGCGCCAGCAGTGGCCGTGATTTGGCAGGGGAAACCTACGAG.

In regard to this clone: The observed sequence ends 3 residues before the CDR3 terminus, with the missing tail filled in from the germline J gene. The chain has TRBV5-1 and TRBJ1-1; tentative D call: TRBD1 (5 bases). V was shortened by 2 bases and J by 5 bases, with 16 bases between the two germline ends. The CDR3 covers 15 residues. Germline V gives CDR1 SGHRS, CDR2 YFSETQ. CDR3 DNA (partial): TGCGCCAGCAGCTTAGGTCAGGGCCTGGGGACTGAA. This sequence encodes CASSLGQGLGTE. The full-length CDR3 reads as CASSLGQGLGTEAFF.

The CDR3 DNA, read in part, is TGTGCCAGCAGTAGGACTAGCGGGAGTTACGAG. Its protein product is CASSRTSGSYE. The entire CDR3 sequence reads CASSRTSGSYEQYF. The rearrangement uses TRBV11-1 and TRBJ2-7, with 13 positions matching TRBD2. From the germline J gene comes the end of the CDR3, since the read stops 3 residues before it. Germline V CDR1 and CDR2: SGHAT, FQDESV (reference sequence). After removal of 6 bases from V and 4 bases from J, the junction contained 3 bases not matched to a gene. CDR3 length: 14 residues.

As for this clone: The sequenced fragment ends 3 residues before the CDR3 boundary, so the rest is inferred from the germline J gene. The chain uses TRBV2 and TRBJ2-5, with D possibly matching TRBD1 (6 bases). Germline CDR1 and CDR2: SNHLY and FYNNEI. CDR3 length equals 14 residues. V lost 2 bases to trimming and J lost 3 bases, with 10 bases between them. Partial CDR3 DNA: TGTGCCAGCAGTGAAAAGGGGGTCGAAGAGACC. Its translation: CASSEKGVEET. The whole CDR3 sequence is CASSEKGVEETQYF. Filled out from reference TRBV2 and TRBJ2-5, the complete variable domain reads EPEVTQTPSHQVTQMGQEVILRCVPISNHLYFYWYRQILGQKVEFLVSFYNNEISEKSEIFDDQFSVERPDGSNFTLKIRSTKLEDSAMYFCASSEKGVEETQYFGPGTRLLVL.

On this clone itself: The CDR3 extends 3 residues past the end of the read, so its final part is completed from the germline J gene. The chain carries TRBV28 and TRBJ2-7; D is possibly TRBD1 (6 bases). V was cut by 5 bases and J by 3 bases, with 14 bases left in between. CDR1 and CDR2 (germline): MDHEN, SYDVKM. The CDR3 totals 14 residues. This CDR3 reads CASSRTGSGYEQYF. CDR3 DNA (partial): TGTGCCAGCAGTCGCACAGGGTCGGGCTACGAG.

For this clone: Sequencing ends 3 residues short of the CDR3 end; the germline J gene provides the rest. The genes are TRBV5-1 and TRBJ2-5; the D is unclear. The germline V gene has CDR1 SGHRS and CDR2 YFSETQ. The CDR3 sequence is 11 residues long. Trimming pared 3 bases from V and 5 bases from J, leaving 5 bases between. The CDR3: CASSWRETQYF. The CDR3 bases that were read are TGCGCCAGCAGCTGGCGGGAGACC.

A word on this clone: The read terminates 3 residues before the CDR3 end, so the remaining end is supplied by the germline J gene. The chain carries TRBV7-9 and TRBJ1-5, with TRBD1 matching 8 bases. The CDR3 covers 12 residues. Losses at the gene ends were 8 bases for V and 5 bases for J; bases not matched to a gene: 2. Germline assignment: CDR1 SEHNR and CDR2 FQNEAQ (reference sequence). The CDR3 DNA, read in part, is TGTGCCAGCGTACAGGGGGATCAGCCC. It translates to CASVQGDQP. The complete CDR3 sequence is CASVQGDQPQHF.

Notes on this clone: The read ends 3 residues before the CDR3 terminus; that terminus is restored from the germline J gene. The V call is TRBV6-1, the J call TRBJ2-2, with TRBD2 as a possible D gene (6 bases). Germline CDR1 and CDR2: MNHNS and SASEGT. V was clipped by 4 bases and J by 4 bases, with 7 bases between them. CDR3 length: 13 amino acids. This CDR3 reads CASSGRGTGELFF. The DNA read from the CDR3 is TGTGCCAGCAGTGGGAGGGGCACCGGGGAG.

As regards this clone: Coverage ceases 3 residues before the CDR3 finishes, and the germline J gene fills in the end. The chain uses TRBV12-3 or TRBV12-4 and TRBJ1-1; D call uncertain. The V and J ends lost 2 bases and 1 base respectively, with 5 bases between them. The CDR3 sequence is 13 residues long. Here the CDR3 reads CASSLSGNTEAFF. CDR3 DNA, as far as it was read: TGTGCCAGCAGTTTATCCGGGAACACTGAA.

In the case of this clone: The CDR3 extends 3 residues past the end of the read, so its final part is completed from the germline J gene. The chain links TRBV18 to TRBJ1-5; 9 bases are shared with TRBD1. CDR3 length: 14 residues. The trim removed 6 bases at V and 3 bases at J, leaving 3 bases unmatched. The germline CDR1 and CDR2 sequences are KGHSH and LQKENI. The CDR3 spells CASSTGGDNQPQHF. Partial CDR3 DNA: TGTGCCAGCTCGACAGGGGGAGACAATCAGCCC.

The CDR3 sequence: CSARDRNLRGDSNQPQHF. The sequenced CDR3 bases are TGCAGTGCCAGGGACAGGAACCTGCGCGGGGATAGCAATCAGCCC. The genes are TRBV20-1 and TRBJ1-5, with TRBD1 matching over 8 bases. With the read ending 3 residues before the CDR3 end, the germline J gene is used to fill in that end. Looked up from germline, CDR1 is DFQATT and CDR2 is SNEGSKA (reference sequence). V shed 6 bases, J shed 0 bases, and the junction held 16 bases outside the gene matches. This CDR3 is 18 amino acids long.

Incomplete CDR3 DNA: TGCGCCAGCAGCTCCCAGGGAGGACAATCTGGAAACACC. It codes for CASSSQGGQSGNT. The complete CDR3 reads CASSSQGGQSGNTIYF. The chain recombines TRBV5-1 with TRBJ1-3; weak D call: TRBD1 (5 bases). The read gets to within 3 residues of the CDR3 end, and the germline J gene fills in the rest. Trimming removed 3 bases from V and 1 base from J, with 14 bases in between. Per germline, CDR1 SGHRS and CDR2 YFSETQ. The CDR3 consists of 16 residues.

Turning to this clone: The CDR3 extends 3 residues past the end of the read, so its final part is completed from the germline J gene. The rearrangement joins TRBV20-1 to TRBJ2-1; maybe TRBD2 (6 bases). Trimming shortened V by 5 bases and J by 8 bases, and 19 bases separated the two germline ends. The CDR3 loop spans 14 amino acids. From germline, CDR1 is DFQATT and CDR2 SNEGSKA (reference sequence). CDR3 DNA, as far as it was read: TGCAGTGCTCCCAAGGGTGGAGGGGCCCATGAG. Residues: CSAPKGGGAHE. The full CDR3 sequence reads CSAPKGGGAHEQFF.

In regard to this clone: Read data end 3 residues before the CDR3 end; the end is taken from the germline J gene. The chain is built from TRBV19 and TRBJ2-5; 11 bases align to TRBD2. Germline CDR1 LNHDA, CDR2 SQIVND (reference sequence). The CDR3 is made up of 15 amino acids. The trim removed 4 bases at V and 3 bases at J, leaving 4 bases unmatched. The CDR3 sequence: CASSKAGLAEETQYF. The DNA read from the CDR3 is TGTGCCAGTAGTAAGGCGGGACTAGCGGAAGAGACC.

Regarding this clone: The read stops 3 residues short of the end of the CDR3; the missing end is completed from the germline J gene. The chain recombines TRBV5-4 with TRBJ1-2, with a weak D call TRBD1 (6 bases). V was cut by 3 bases and J by 4 bases, with 16 bases left in between. This CDR3 is built from 15 residues. The V gene's germline CDR1 is SGHNT and CDR2 YYREEE (reference sequence). This CDR3 reads CASSSGTGQLYGYTF. The sequenced CDR3 bases are TGTGCCAGCAGCTCGGGGACGGGACAACTCTATGGC.

About this clone: The read is 3 residues too short to cover the CDR3 end, so that end is filled in from the germline J gene. This chain connects TRBV11-2 to TRBJ1-2; D may be TRBD1 (5 bases). The V end lost 5 bases, the J end lost 7 bases, and 17 bases lay between the germline ends. The CDR3 runs to 14 residues. Germline V lookup: CDR1 SGHAT, CDR2 FQNNGV. The DNA read from the CDR3 is TGTGCCAGCAGCCCTACGACAGCTACGGGTGGC. This encodes CASSPTTATGG. The full-length CDR3 reads as CASSPTTATGGYTF.